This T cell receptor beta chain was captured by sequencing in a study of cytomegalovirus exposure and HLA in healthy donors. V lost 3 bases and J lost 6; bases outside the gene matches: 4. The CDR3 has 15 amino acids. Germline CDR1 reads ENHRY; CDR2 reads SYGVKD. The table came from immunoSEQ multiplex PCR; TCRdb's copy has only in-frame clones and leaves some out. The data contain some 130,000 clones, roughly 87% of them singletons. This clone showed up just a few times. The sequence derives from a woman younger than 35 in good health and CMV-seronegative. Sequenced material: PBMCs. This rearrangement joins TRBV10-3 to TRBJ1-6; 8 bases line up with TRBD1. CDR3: CAISDLGQGNSPLHF. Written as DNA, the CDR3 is TGTGCCATCAGTGATTTAGGACAGGGTAATTCACCCCTCCACTTT.